This T cell receptor beta chain was captured by sequencing in a study of blood T cell repertoires in COVID-19. The repertoire was sequenced with immunoSEQ multiplex PCR; TCRdb's copy has only in-frame clones and lacks some. The sample lists hundreds of thousands of clones, roughly 87% seen once, with roughly 2.1% in the top ten. J gave up 4 bases and V 6 bases, and 5 bases lay outside the gene matches. The V gene's germline CDR1 is MNHNY and CDR2 SVGAGI (reference sequence). This CDR3 region has 14 residues. Sequenced input: peripheral blood. The TCR sequence derives from a man younger than 35 with active or convalescent COVID-19. V usage is TRBV6-6 and J usage is TRBJ2-5; 10 bases map to TRBD1. The CDR3 coding sequence is TGTGCCAGCAGGTCGACAGGGGGCTCAGAGACCCAGTACTTC. It specifies CASRSTGGSETQYF.